This note documents a single T cell receptor beta chain sequence. Antigen unknown. After removal of 5 bases from V and 9 bases from J, the junction contained 5 bases not matched to a gene. Germline assignment: CDR1 LNHNV and CDR2 YYDKDF (reference sequence). This CDR3 spans 14 amino acids. Repertoires were generated with immunoSEQ multiplex PCR, while TCRdb's copy carries only in-frame clones and drops some. Of tens of thousands of clones detected, 87% appear once; the ten largest clones hold roughly 7.3%. The data originate from a study of graft-versus-host responses after intestinal transplantation. Study overall: All of the recipients had induction that used anti-thymocyte globulin, then tacrolimus and steroids for about 3 years.

The sample here was unstimulated CD8+ T cells sorted from spleen or lymph node cells, taken before transplant. V usage is TRBV15 and J usage is TRBJ1-6; 9 bases map to TRBD1. The source of this sequence is a human donor who was the organ donor for an intestinal transplant. This CDR3 is CATSETGGVSPLHF. As DNA, the CDR3 is TGTGCCACCAGCGAGACAGGGGGAGTTTCACCCCTCCACTTT.